This is a list of T cell receptor beta chains from one sample in a study of T cell responses to AZD1222 COVID-19 vaccine. Libraries were prepared by immunoSEQ multiplex PCR; TCRdb keeps only in-frame clonotypes and omits some of them. The table lists approximately 110,000 clones, 92% of them singletons. Sequenced material: peripheral blood, taken 28 days after the second AZD1222 dose. All receptors come from an adult who received the AZD1222 COVID-19 vaccine. Both conserved end residues are part of each CDR3. A D gene is named only where the DNA matches it firmly. Expanded clones get a size class; other rows say once, few or many, or leave the size out.

>TRBD1|TRBV3-1/TRBV3-2|-|TRBJ1-2
CASSSWTGQPNYGYTF
TGTGCCAGCAGCTCCTGGACGGGACAGCCTAACTATGGCTACACCTTC
>TRBD1|TRBV7-9|-|TRBJ1-5
CASSSTTGGQPQHF
TGTGCCAGCAGCTCAACAACAGGGGGTCAGCCCCAGCATTTT
>-|TRBV27|-|TRBJ1-2
CASSPGRPRGGNYGYTF
TGTGCCAGCAGTCCGGGACGACCCAGGGGAGGAAACTATGGCTACACCTTC
>TRBD1|TRBV19|-|TRBJ1-1
CASNLKGAENTEAFF
TGTGCCAGTAACTTGAAGGGGGCAGAAAACACTGAAGCTTTCTTT
>-|TRBV12-3/TRBV12-4|-|TRBJ1-2
CASSYLGGYGYTF
TGTGCCAGCAGTTACCTGGGTGGCTATGGCTACACCTTC
>-|TRBV20-1|-|TRBJ2-3
CSAPDTQYF
TGCAGTGCCCCGGATACGCAGTATTTT
>-|TRBV11-3|-|TRBJ2-7
CASSLGFLGGYEQYF
TGTGCCAGCAGCTTAGGATTTTTGGGGGGCTACGAGCAGTACTTC
>-|TRBV3-1/TRBV3-2|-|TRBJ1-5
CASSTGQAPGPQHF
TGTGCCAGCAGTACAGGACAAGCCCCAGGGCCCCAGCATTTT
>-|TRBV7-9|once|TRBJ1-3
CASSLEAGNSGNTIYF
TGTGCCAGCAGCTTAGAGGCAGGGAACTCTGGAAACACCATATATTTT
>TRBD2|TRBV7-2|-|TRBJ2-3
CASSLTRTSGGDTQYF
TGTGCCAGCAGCTTAACCCGGACTAGCGGTGGAGATACGCAGTATTTT
>-|TRBV7-2|-|TRBJ2-1
CASRRDSPSYNEQFF
TGTGCCAGCAGAAGGGACTCGCCCTCCTACAATGAGCAGTTCTTC
>TRBD1|TRBV2|-|TRBJ1-1
CASSPRGPSNTEAFF
TGTGCCAGCAGTCCCAGGGGGCCGTCGAACACTGAAGCTTTCTTT
>-|TRBV5-1|-|TRBJ2-3
CASSRDHSTDTQYF
TGCGCCAGCAGCCGGGACCACAGCACAGATACGCAGTATTTT
>-|TRBV27|-|TRBJ1-6
CASSPRTDPGNSPLHF
TGTGCCAGCAGTCCCCGGACGGACCCGGGAAATTCACCCCTCCACTTT
>-|TRBV7-9|-|TRBJ1-2
CASSLEDRGYGYTF
TGTGCCAGCAGCTTAGAAGACAGAGGCTATGGCTACACCTTC
>-|TRBV29-1|-|TRBJ1-1
CSVDWQGYTEAFF
TGCAGCGTTGATTGGCAGGGGTACACTGAAGCTTTCTTT
>-|TRBV3-1/TRBV3-2|-|TRBJ1-4
CASSQRGTNEKLFF
TGTGCCAGCAGCCAAAGAGGGACTAATGAAAAACTGTTTTTT
>-|TRBV28|-|TRBJ1-3
CASSLVGRGNTIYF
TGTGCCAGCAGTTTAGTAGGGCGAGGAAACACCATATATTTT
>-|TRBV3-1/TRBV3-2|-|TRBJ2-1
CASSQDMRGGGNEQFF
TGTGCCAGCAGCCAAGATATGAGGGGCGGAGGCAATGAGCAGTTCTTC
>TRBD1|TRBV3-1/TRBV3-2|-|TRBJ1-2
CASSDGTAPYGYTF
TGTGCCAGCAGCGACGGGACAGCCCCCTATGGCTACACCTTC
>TRBD1|TRBV5-1|-|TRBJ2-7
CASSWRQGYSYEQYF
TGCGCCAGCAGCTGGAGACAGGGATATTCCTACGAGCAGTACTTC
>-|TRBV5-5|-|TRBJ2-7
CASSLPGIDEQYF
TGTGCCAGCAGCTTGCCCGGGATCGACGAGCAGTACTTC
>-|TRBV11-1|-|TRBJ2-5
CASSPRVAMYQETQYF
TGTGCCAGCAGCCCCCGGGTAGCGATGTACCAAGAGACCCAGTACTTC
>-|TRBV18|-|TRBJ2-5
CASSPPGRRQETQYF
TGTGCCAGCTCGCCCCCGGGACGACGCCAAGAGACCCAGTACTTC
>-|TRBV10-3|few|TRBJ2-7
CAISEQRGSYEQYF
TGTGCCATCAGTGAGCAAAGGGGCTCCTACGAGCAGTACTTC
>TRBD1|TRBV29-1|-|TRBJ2-7
CSVTTGGPYEQYF
TGCAGCGTTACGACAGGGGGACCCTACGAGCAGTACTTC
>-|TRBV3-1/TRBV3-2|-|TRBJ1-3
CASSQTDSGNTIYF
TGTGCCAGCAGCCAGACGGACTCTGGAAACACCATATATTTT
>TRBD1|TRBV5-5|-|TRBJ1-2
CASSLRGQGASGYTF
TGTGCCAGCAGCTTGCGGGGACAGGGGGCGAGTGGCTACACCTTC
>TRBD1|TRBV18|-|TRBJ1-2
CASSPRDRGKDYGYTF
TGTGCCAGCTCACCAAGGGACAGGGGGAAGGACTATGGCTACACCTTC
>-|TRBV14|-|TRBJ1-6
CASSTQETGLNSPLHF
TGTGCCAGCAGCACCCAAGAGACAGGACTCAATTCACCCCTCCACTTT
>-|TRBV5-1|-|TRBJ1-1
CASRYGPNTEAFF
TGCGCCAGCAGATACGGACCGAACACTGAAGCTTTCTTT
>TRBD1|TRBV4-1|-|TRBJ1-1
CASSLGQGNTEAFF
TGCGCCAGCAGCCTCGGACAGGGGAACACTGAAGCTTTCTTT
>-|TRBV12-3/TRBV12-4|-|TRBJ2-3
CASSPLETDTQYF
TGTGCCAGCAGTCCACTAGAGACAGATACGCAGTATTTT
>-|TRBV11-3|-|TRBJ2-5
CASSLSRQETQYF
TGTGCCAGCAGCTTAAGCAGACAAGAGACCCAGTACTTC
>-|TRBV7-9|few|TRBJ2-7
CASSPPGSLTLENEQYF
TGTGCCAGCAGCCCCCCGGGTTCCCTGACTCTTGAGAACGAGCAGTACTTC
>-|TRBV6-4|-|TRBJ2-1
CASSPGGSSYNEQFF
TGTGCCAGCAGTCCCGGGGGAAGCTCCTACAATGAGCAGTTCTTC
>-|TRBV20-1|-|TRBJ2-5
CSASQSETQYF
TGCAGTGCTAGTCAGTCCGAGACCCAGTACTTC
>TRBD1|TRBV12-3/TRBV12-4|once|TRBJ1-2
CASNTGTDYGYTF
TGTGCCAGCAATACCGGGACAGACTATGGCTACACCTTC
>-|TRBV6-5|-|TRBJ2-2
CATEGYYTGELFF
TGTGCCACAGAGGGTTACTACACCGGGGAGCTGTTTTTT
>-|TRBV7-6|-|TRBJ1-2
CASSSDGRKNYGYTF
TGTGCCAGCAGCTCTGACGGTAGAAAAAACTATGGCTACACCTTC
>-|TRBV6-5|-|TRBJ1-2
CASSYRQTANYGYTF
TGTGCCAGCAGTTACAGACAGACTGCTAACTATGGCTACACCTTC
>TRBD1|TRBV9|-|TRBJ2-1
CASSVLQGAQIEQFF
TGTGCCAGCAGCGTTCTACAGGGGGCGCAGATTGAGCAGTTCTTC
>TRBD1|TRBV28|-|TRBJ2-1
CASSLGGTGVNEQFF
TGTGCCAGCAGTTTAGGTGGGACAGGGGTCAATGAGCAGTTCTTC
>TRBD2|TRBV6-5|-|TRBJ2-3
CASSYSAGGQDTQYF
TGTGCCAGCAGTTACTCGGCGGGGGGGCAAGATACGCAGTATTTT
>-|TRBV24-1|-|TRBJ2-1
CAPPRQVYNEQFF
TGTGCCCCTCCCCGCCAAGTTTACAATGAGCAGTTCTTC
>-|TRBV6-1|once|TRBJ2-5
CASSEGPQETQYF
TGTGCCAGCAGCGAAGGACCTCAAGAGACCCAGTACTTC
>-|TRBV28|once|TRBJ1-5
CASSAGGLGNQPQHF
TGTGCCAGCAGTGCCGGGGGATTGGGCAATCAGCCCCAGCATTTT
>TRBD1|TRBV19|-|TRBJ2-3
CASSLQGVPDTQYF
TGTGCCAGTAGTTTGCAGGGGGTCCCAGATACGCAGTATTTT
>TRBD1|TRBV5-1|-|TRBJ1-4
CASSQGTGEEKLFF
TGCGCCAGCAGCCAGGGGACAGGAGAAGAAAAACTGTTTTTT